These 28 T cell receptor beta chains originate from one sample sequenced in a study of cytomegalovirus exposure and HLA in healthy donors. Primers: 60 Vbeta forward and 13 Jbeta reverse. This table comes from immunoSEQ multiplex PCR, and its TCRdb copy is limited to in-frame clones, with some not included. The sample holds about 130,000 clones; around four fifths are singletons and the top ten take roughly 1.2%. The material sequenced was PBMCs. The receptors derive from a boy between 10 and 17 years old in good health and CMV-seronegative.

The chain links TRBV30 to TRBJ2-7; no clear D gene. Germline assignment: CDR1 GTSNPN and CDR2 SVGIG (reference sequence). The CDR3 is made up of 12 amino acids. The V end was cut by 5 bases, the J end by 7 bases, with 15 bases between. The CDR3 DNA reads TGTGCCTGGTCGGCCTGGAGAGCTGAGCAGTACTTC. The encoded protein is CAWSAWRAEQYF.

The chain is built from TRBV11-2 and TRBJ2-7; 10 bases agree with TRBD2. This CDR3 is 16 amino acids long. Germline CDR1 and CDR2: SGHAT and FQNNGV. Trimming at V came to 2 bases and at J to 3 bases, leaving 7 bases not matched to a gene. The CDR3 region is CASSLQGLADFYEQYF. CDR3 bases: TGTGCCAGCAGCTTACAAGGACTAGCGGACTTCTACGAGCAGTACTTC.

The table lists this clone with a count of one. This rearrangement joins TRBV5-1 to TRBJ2-7, with D maybe TRBD1 (5 bases). In germline, CDR1 is SGHRS, CDR2 YFSETQ. Trimming shortened V by 4 bases and J by 3 bases, and 17 bases separated the two germline ends. The CDR3 covers 15 residues. The CDR3 protein is CASSPQGSFLYEQYF. CDR3 nucleotide sequence: TGCGCCAGCAGCCCCCAGGGCTCTTTCCTCTACGAGCAGTACTTC.

The J gene is TRBJ2-7, the V gene TRBV5-1, with 7 nucleotides matching TRBD2. The V segment lost 3 bases and the J segment 5 bases; nucleotides outside the gene matches: 11. CDR3 length equals 15 residues. Germline values: CDR1 SGHRS, CDR2 YFSETQ. The CDR3 loop is CASSSAGGSPHEQYF. Here the CDR3 DNA reads TGCGCCAGCAGCTCCGCGGGCGGGAGTCCCCACGAGCAGTACTTC. The complete variable domain, with remaining parts taken from reference TRBV5-1 and TRBJ2-7, reads KAGVTQTPRYLIKTRGQQVTLSCSPISGHRSVSWYQQTPGQGLQFLFEYFSETQRNKGNFPGRFSGRQFSNSRSEMNVSTLELGDSALYLCASSSAGGSPHEQYFGPGTRLTVT.

V and J are TRBV30 and TRBJ2-1; D is possibly TRBD2 (5 bases). There are 16 residues in the CDR3. Trimming pared 0 bases from V and 5 bases from J, leaving 17 bases between. Germline V gives CDR1 GTSNPN, CDR2 SVGIG (reference sequence). As DNA, the CDR3 is TGTGCCTGGAGTGTAGCCCGGGGATTTGGGGACAATGAGCAGTTCTTC. Encoded protein: CAWSVARGFGDNEQFF.

This clone was counted only a few times. V usage is TRBV27 and J usage is TRBJ2-2, with D possibly being TRBD2 (5 bases). The V gene's germline CDR1 is MNHEY and CDR2 SMNVEV (reference sequence). V gave up 6 bases and J gave up 3 bases, with 8 bases separating them. The CDR3 covers 13 residues. The CDR3, as DNA: TGTGCCAGCAGAGAGGGTTACACCGGGGAGCTGTTTTTT. It codes for CASREGYTGELFF.

This clone was detected once. The rearrangement links TRBV15 to TRBJ2-7; 8 nucleotides agree with TRBD1. CDR1 and CDR2 from the germline V gene are LNHNV and YYDKDF (reference sequence). The CDR3 covers 14 residues. V lost 0 bases and J lost 4; bases outside the gene matches: 2. This chain's CDR3 is CATSRERQGYEQYF. CDR3 nucleotide sequence: TGTGCCACCAGCAGAGAGAGACAGGGGTACGAGCAGTACTTC.

The gene calls are TRBV5-1 and TRBJ1-2, with a possible D match to TRBD1 (5 bases). Germline V lookup: CDR1 SGHRS, CDR2 YFSETQ. CDR3 size: 15 residues. V lost 4 bases to trimming and J lost 3 bases, with 16 bases between them. The DNA for the CDR3 is TGCGCCAGCAGCCTGTGGAGGGGTACAGACTATGGCTACACCTTC. It is translated as CASSLWRGTDYGYTF.

This clone came up once. V and J are TRBV6-1 and TRBJ2-7, with D unclear. Germline V CDR1 and CDR2: MNHNS, SASEGT. V was shortened by 5 bases and J by 0 bases, with 8 bases between the two germline ends. The CDR3 has 13 amino acids. CDR3 nucleotides: TGTGCCAGCAGTCTGGTAGTCTCCTACGAGCAGTACTTC. Its protein product is CASSLVVSYEQYF.

A few counts support this clone. The CDR3 DNA sequence: TGTGCCAGCAGCGTGGGGGGGTCCAGGACTGAAGCTTTCTTT. This encodes CASSVGGSRTEAFF. The genes are TRBV9 and TRBJ1-1; tentatively, D is TRBD1 (5 bases). CDR3 length: 14 amino acids. Trimming stripped 2 bases from V and 5 bases from J, with 13 bases between. Germline-derived CDR1 and CDR2 are SGDLS and YYNGEE.

The chain is built from TRBV6-1 and TRBJ2-3; D is uncertain. The V end was cut by 7 bases, the J end by 1 base, with 12 bases between. This CDR3 region has 14 residues. Germline-derived CDR1 and CDR2 are MNHNS and SASEGT. The CDR3 loop reads CASNYEPGTDTQYF. The CDR3 DNA reads as TGTGCCAGCAACTACGAGCCCGGCACAGATACGCAGTATTTT.

The table lists this clone with a few counts. The rearrangement uses TRBV7-2 and TRBJ2-7; perhaps TRBD1 as D (6 bases). Trimming shortened V by 6 bases and J by 1 base, and 13 bases separated the two germline ends. Germline CDR1 SGHTA, CDR2 FQGNSA. The CDR3 has 14 residues. CDR3: CASSSAQGSYEQYF. The DNA of the CDR3 is TGTGCCAGCAGTTCAGCACAGGGTTCCTACGAGCAGTACTTC.

The chain carries TRBV5-4 and TRBJ2-1; 9 nucleotides line up with TRBD2. The length of the CDR3 is 16 residues. From germline, CDR1 is SGHNT and CDR2 YYREEE (reference sequence). V was pared by 2 bases and J by 1 base, with 4 bases of the junction left unmatched. The CDR3 spells CASSFRREGSYNEQFF. CDR3 in DNA: TGTGCCAGCAGCTTCCGGCGGGAGGGGTCCTACAATGAGCAGTTCTTC. Combining the CDR3 with reference TRBV5-4 and TRBJ2-1 gives the whole variable domain ETGVTQSPTHLIKTRGQQVTLRCSSQSGHNTVSWYQQALGQGPQFIFQYYREEENGRGNFPPRFSGLQFPNYSSELNVNALELDDSALYLCASSFRREGSYNEQFFGPGTRLTVL.

This rearrangement joins TRBV5-1 to TRBJ2-7, with TRBD2 matching over 10 bases. Trimming took 3 bases from V and 2 from J; bases not matched to a gene: 5. Per the germline V gene, CDR1 is SGHRS and CDR2 is YFSETQ. The CDR3 covers 15 residues. This CDR3 is CASSSESGRAYEQYF. The CDR3 DNA sequence: TGCGCCAGCAGCTCCGAAAGCGGGAGGGCCTACGAGCAGTACTTC. The whole variable domain, filled in from reference TRBV5-1 and TRBJ2-7, reads KAGVTQTPRYLIKTRGQQVTLSCSPISGHRSVSWYQQTPGQGLQFLFEYFSETQRNKGNFPGRFSGRQFSNSRSEMNVSTLELGDSALYLCASSSESGRAYEQYFGPGTRLTVT.

The J gene is TRBJ1-3, the V gene TRBV7-9; D is undetermined. Trimming took 0 bases from V and 4 from J, leaving 13 bases between them. The germline V gene encodes CDR1 SEHNR and CDR2 FQNEAQ (reference sequence). This CDR3 contains 16 residues. This chain's CDR3 is CASSLAYGRTGNTIYF. The CDR3 nucleotides read TGTGCCAGCAGCTTAGCGTACGGGAGAACGGGAAACACCATATATTTT.

The rearrangement links TRBV28 to TRBJ2-7, with a weak D call TRBD1 (6 bases). CDR1 and CDR2 (germline): MDHEN, SYDVKM. There are 12 residues in the CDR3. The V end was cut by 5 bases, the J end by 6 bases, with 11 bases between. Here the CDR3 DNA reads TGTGCCAGCAGTATACGGACAGTCGAGCAGTACTTC. Translation gives CASSIRTVEQYF. Full variable domain (outside the CDR3, taken from reference TRBV28 and TRBJ2-7): DVKVTQSSRYLVKRTGEKVFLECVQDMDHENMFWYRQDPGLGLRLIYFSYDVKMKEKGDIPEGYSVSREKKERFSLILESASTNQTSMYLCASSIRTVEQYFGPGTRLTVT.

The V call is TRBV5-4, the J call TRBJ1-2; 7 bases are shared with TRBD1. Germline V gene lookup returns CDR1 SGHNT and CDR2 YYREEE (reference sequence). Trimming at V came to 5 bases and at J to 0 bases, leaving 4 bases not matched to a gene. The CDR3 has 14 amino acids. CDR3 nucleotides: TGTGCCAGCAGGCCGGGACAGCCTAACTATGGCTACACCTTC. This sequence encodes CASRPGQPNYGYTF. The full variable domain, rest sourced from reference TRBV5-4 and TRBJ1-2, is ETGVTQSPTHLIKTRGQQVTLRCSSQSGHNTVSWYQQALGQGPQFIFQYYREEENGRGNFPPRFSGLQFPNYSSELNVNALELDDSALYLCASRPGQPNYGYTFGSGTRLTVV.

The chain joins TRBV7-9 to TRBJ2-7; the D gene is possibly TRBD1 (6 bases). V was clipped by 1 base and J by 0 bases, with 10 bases between them. The length of the CDR3 is 15 residues. CDR1 is SEHNR and CDR2 is FQNEAQ in the germline V gene (reference sequence). In DNA form, the CDR3 reads TGTGCCAGCAGCTTAGTAACAGGGAGCTCCTACGAGCAGTACTTC. Its translation is CASSLVTGSSYEQYF.

This sequence joins TRBV7-3 and TRBJ2-1, with 7 positions matching TRBD1. The CDR3 is 14 amino acids. CDR1 and CDR2 from the germline V gene are SGHTA and FQGTGA. J gave up 5 bases and V 5 bases, and 6 bases lay outside the gene matches. As DNA, the CDR3 is TGTGCCAGCAGCATGACCGGGACAGACAATGAGCAGTTCTTC. It yields the protein CASSMTGTDNEQFF.

This chain joins TRBV15 and TRBJ1-4; 7 positions agree with TRBD1. The CDR3 length is 16 residues. Germline V lookup: CDR1 LNHNV, CDR2 YYDKDF (reference sequence). V was clipped by 0 bases and J by 7 bases; unmatched bases: 8. The CDR3 nucleotides are TGTGCCACCAGCAGAGATGTGGGGACAGCTCGTGAAAAACTGTTTTTT. Translation gives CATSRDVGTAREKLFF.

The chain links TRBV4-2 to TRBJ2-1; the match to TRBD2 covers 9 bases. From germline, CDR1 is LGHNA and CDR2 YNFKEQ. The length of the CDR3 is 15 residues. Trimming removed 0 bases from V and 9 bases from J; junction bases left unmatched: 6. The CDR3, as DNA: TGTGCCAGCAGCCAAGACGGTAGCGGGAGACCTGAGCAGTTCTTC. Translation: CASSQDGSGRPEQFF.

This clone was picked up one time. The chain is built from TRBV30 and TRBJ2-7; 9 bases map to TRBD2. The germline V gene has CDR1 GTSNPN and CDR2 SVGIG (reference sequence). The CDR3 runs 14 residues. Trimming removed 2 bases from V and 3 bases from J; junction bases left unmatched: 5. This CDR3 is CAWSLTSGLYEQYF. The CDR3 DNA sequence: TGTGCCTGGAGTTTAACTAGCGGGCTCTACGAGCAGTACTTC.

The chain joins TRBV5-1 to TRBJ2-5; TRBD2 matches 10 bases. CDR1 is SGHRS and CDR2 is YFSETQ in the germline V gene. The trim removed 2 bases at V and 4 bases at J, leaving 5 bases unmatched. The CDR3 has 15 amino acids. In DNA form, the CDR3 reads TGCGCCAGCAGCTTCGTAGCGGGAGGATTAGAGACCCAGTACTTC. It yields the protein CASSFVAGGLETQYF.

The V gene is TRBV4-2, the J gene TRBJ2-7, with 9 bases that match TRBD1. V was pared by 0 bases and J by 0 bases, with 3 bases of the junction left unmatched. The CDR3 extends over 16 amino acids. Germline V gene sequence: CDR1 LGHNA, CDR2 YNFKEQ. The CDR3 region has the DNA TGTGCCAGCAGCCAAGATAGACAGGGGGTCTCCTACGAGCAGTACTTC. Translated, it gives CASSQDRQGVSYEQYF.

This chain connects TRBV5-8 to TRBJ2-5; D not resolved. V lost 6 bases and J lost 5, with 11 bases in between. Germline assignment: CDR1 SGHTS and CDR2 YDEGEE. There are 12 residues in the CDR3. The CDR3: CASTSTRETQYF. CDR3 coding DNA: TGTGCCAGCACCTCAACCCGGGAGACCCAGTACTTC.

The chain uses TRBV18 and TRBJ2-7, with 7 positions matching TRBD2. CDR1 and CDR2 (germline): KGHSH, LQKENI. This CDR3 region has 15 residues. V lost 3 bases, J lost 3 bases, and 8 bases stayed unmatched. CDR3 loop: CASSPTPTGGYEQYF. CDR3 coding DNA: TGTGCCAGCTCACCCACCCCCACGGGGGGCTACGAGCAGTACTTC.

The gene calls are TRBV5-1 and TRBJ2-3; 8 bases are a match to TRBD2. The germline gives CDR1 SGHRS, CDR2 YFSETQ. The CDR3 loop spans 15 amino acids. Unmatched junction bases numbered 3, after V lost 1 base and J lost 2 bases. CDR3 amino acids: CASSLQAGVTDTQYF. The CDR3 DNA sequence: TGCGCCAGCAGCTTGCAAGCGGGAGTCACAGATACGCAGTATTTT.

This clone was seen once. V is TRBV6-6 and J is TRBJ1-5; the D gene is possibly TRBD1 (5 bases). The germline V and J ends were trimmed by 7 bases and 5 bases, with 15 bases remaining between them. Per germline, CDR1 MNHNY and CDR2 SVGAGI (reference sequence). The CDR3 sequence is 14 residues long. CDR3 DNA sequence: TGTGCCAGCAAGGAAGGGCGGGGACATCAGCCCCAGCATTTT. This translates into CASKEGRGHQPQHF.